These 19 T cell receptor beta chains share one sample of origin, sequenced in a study of response to subunit inactivated influenza vaccine. TCRdb passed the RT-PCR reads through MiXCR, listing each CDR3 protein once. This sample has 550,000 to 800,000 distinct CDR3 sequences, with roughly 14% found just once. Sample: PBMCs from blood, taken about 13 days after vaccination. The receptors come from a man aged 45-65 years who received an inactivated influenza vaccine.

V gene TRBV4-2 combines with J gene TRBJ2-2, with D uncertain. The germline CDR1 and CDR2 sequences are LGHNA and YNFKEQ. Trimming stripped 1 base from V and 0 bases from J, with 9 bases between. This CDR3 contains 16 residues. CDR3 protein: CASSQVSQTNTGELFF. Written as DNA, the CDR3 is TGTGCCAGCAGCCAAGTCTCCCAGACGAACACCGGGGAGCTGTTTTTT.

V and J are TRBV5-4 and TRBJ2-7; TRBD2 aligns across 10 bases. The CDR3 consists of 16 residues. CDR1 SGHNT and CDR2 YYREEE come from the germline V gene (reference sequence). After removal of 5 bases from V and 1 base from J, the junction contained 9 bases not matched to a gene. DNA for the CDR3: TGTGCCAGCAGTCGAACCGGGACTAGCGCGTCCTACGAGCAGTACTTC. Translation gives CASSRTGTSASYEQYF.

The chain recombines TRBV7-2 with TRBJ2-7; D is ambiguous. The germline V and J ends were trimmed by 5 bases and 1 base, with 15 bases remaining between them. Germline V gene sequence: CDR1 SGHTA, CDR2 FQGNSA. There are 15 residues in the CDR3. The CDR3 protein is CASSSVVDTSYEQYF. CDR3 bases: TGTGCCAGCAGCAGCGTGGTAGATACATCCTACGAGCAGTACTTC.

The chain couples TRBV7-6 to TRBJ2-7; no firm D call. The CDR3 runs to 15 residues. V lost 1 base, J lost 3 bases, and 13 bases lay in between. CDR1 is SGHVS and CDR2 is FNYEAQ in the germline V gene. The CDR3 reads CASSLEGDRFYEQYF. In DNA, the CDR3 is TGTGCCAGCAGCTTAGAGGGTGACCGTTTCTACGAGCAGTACTTC.

This clonotype was counted a few times. The chain is built from TRBV5-1 and TRBJ2-7; the D is unclear. Trimming took off 4 bases at V and 3 bases at J, with 14 bases between the two ends. Germline V gene sequence: CDR1 SGHRS, CDR2 YFSETQ. The CDR3 loop spans 14 amino acids. CDR3 amino acids: CASSLGSPGYEQYF. CDR3 coding DNA: TGCGCCAGCAGCCTGGGATCCCCCGGCTACGAGCAGTACTTC.

This clonotype showed up just a few times. Germline and junction disagree at one end, which may indicate a read error. The genes are TRBV12-3 or TRBV12-4 and TRBJ1-1; D is perhaps TRBD1 (5 bases). The CDR3 totals 12 residues. CDR3 protein: CASSFQWGDYLF. As DNA, the CDR3 is TGTGCCAGCAGTTTTCAATGGGGCGATTACCTCTTT.

This clonotype was recorded once. The V call is TRBV7-2, the J call TRBJ1-1; D not resolved. Between the trimmed V and J ends, which lost 6 bases and 0 bases, there was a span of 20 bases. The CDR3 has 17 residues. Germline V gene sequence: CDR1 SGHTA, CDR2 FQGNSA. This CDR3 is CASSSIIRFYLNTEAFF. Here the CDR3 DNA reads TGTGCCAGCAGTAGTATAATCAGGTTTTATTTGAACACTGAAGCTTTCTTT.

V is TRBV20-1 and J is TRBJ2-1; 14 positions agree with TRBD2. Trimming at V came to 4 bases and at J to 6 bases, leaving 5 bases not matched to a gene. Germline V lookup: CDR1 DFQATT, CDR2 SNEGSKA (reference sequence). This CDR3 contains 15 residues. This CDR3 reads CSANRLAGGGNEQFF. In DNA, the CDR3 is TGCAGTGCTAACCGACTAGCGGGAGGGGGCAATGAGCAGTTCTTC.

CDR3 residues: CATSRSGTGANVLTF. DNA for the CDR3: TGTGCCACCAGCAGATCCGGAACCGGGGCCAACGTCCTGACTTTC. The chain has TRBV15 and TRBJ2-6; D not resolved. V was cut by 2 bases and J by 4 bases, with 9 bases left in between. This CDR3 spans 15 amino acids. The germline V gene encodes CDR1 LNHNV and CDR2 YYDKDF (reference sequence).

This chain joins TRBV20-1 and TRBJ2-1, with 8 bases identical to TRBD2. Germline loops: CDR1 DFQATT, CDR2 SNEGSKA (reference sequence). The CDR3 is 17 residues long. V was pared by 0 bases and J by 8 bases, with 15 bases of the junction left unmatched. The CDR3 nucleotides read TGCAGTGCTAGAGATCCAGTAGCGAGCGGGAGAGTGGATGAGCAGTTCTTC. Protein product: CSARDPVASGRVDEQFF.

This chain joins TRBV5-1 and TRBJ2-3, with 7 bases matching TRBD1. Unmatched junction bases numbered 8, after V lost 4 bases and J lost 3 bases. The V gene's germline CDR1 is SGHRS and CDR2 YFSETQ. The CDR3 contains 15 residues. CDR3 amino acids: CASSGGQVLTDTQYF. In DNA, the CDR3 is TGCGCCAGCAGCGGTGGACAGGTTTTAACAGATACGCAGTATTTT.

In this sample, this clonotype turned up a few times. The chain uses TRBV5-1 and TRBJ2-4, with a possible D match to TRBD2 (6 bases). Trimming left V 4 bases short and J 0 bases short, with 14 bases between. CDR1 and CDR2 from the germline V gene are SGHRS and YFSETQ. This CDR3 is built from 16 residues. The CDR3 reads CASSRQRVLAKNIQYF. In DNA form, the CDR3 reads TGCGCCAGCAGCAGACAGCGGGTACTAGCCAAAAACATTCAGTACTTC.

A few counts support this clonotype. The chain recombines TRBV28 with TRBJ2-3; 9 positions match TRBD2. V dropped 10 bases and J dropped 6; count of bases not matched to a gene: 14. Germline V gene lookup returns CDR1 MDHEN and CDR2 SYDVKM. The CDR3 covers 15 residues. The CDR3 reads CATCGGVAGDDTQYF. CDR3 coding DNA: TGTGCCACCTGCGGGGGGGTAGCAGGGGACGATACGCAGTATTTT.

The V gene is TRBV15, the J gene TRBJ2-1, with a tentative D call TRBD1 (6 bases). This CDR3 spans 16 amino acids. The germline CDR1 and CDR2 sequences are LNHNV and YYDKDF (reference sequence). V shed 1 base and J shed 3 bases, with 13 bases lying between them. The CDR3 reads CATSRGAQGYYNEQFF. DNA of the CDR3: TGTGCCACCAGCAGAGGTGCCCAGGGGTACTACAATGAGCAGTTCTTC.

This chain connects TRBV20-1 to TRBJ1-5, with 11 bases fitting TRBD1. After removal of 3 bases from V and 16 bases from J, the junction contained 5 bases not matched to a gene. Germline V gene data show CDR1 as DFQATT and CDR2 as SNEGSKA (reference sequence). This CDR3 is 11 amino acids long. The CDR3 region has the DNA TGCAGTGCTAGGGACAGGGGGCCAATTCATTTT. Translating it yields CSARDRGPIHF.

The chain employs TRBV30 and TRBJ2-7; D gene uncertain. Germline CDR1 GTSNPN, CDR2 SVGIG (reference sequence). Trimming shortened V by 5 bases and J by 5 bases, and 10 bases separated the two germline ends. This CDR3 has 11 residues. CDR3 coding DNA: TGTGCCTGGGGTCCCCAGGACGAGCAGTACTTC. Amino acids: CAWGPQDEQYF.

This clonotype was seen more than once but under ten times. The V gene is TRBV7-2, the J gene TRBJ2-1, with a weak D call TRBD2 (6 bases). Germline-derived CDR1 and CDR2 are SGHTA and FQGNSA. This CDR3 has 13 residues. The V gene lost 3 bases and the J gene lost 4 bases, with 7 bases spanning the gap. The CDR3 DNA is TGTGCCAGCAGCTTTGCGGGGTACAATGAGCAGTTCTTC. Encoded protein: CASSFAGYNEQFF.

This clonotype has more than one count but fewer than ten. The chain has TRBV20-1 and TRBJ2-7; 7 nucleotides agree with TRBD1. Trimming cost V 5 bases and J 0 bases; bases outside gene matches: 7. The CDR3 sequence is 14 residues long. Germline V lookup: CDR1 DFQATT, CDR2 SNEGSKA (reference sequence). The CDR3 loop reads CSAPDRQSSYEQYF. The CDR3 DNA sequence: TGCAGTGCTCCGGACAGGCAAAGCTCCTACGAGCAGTACTTC.

This clonotype was detected only a few times. The J gene is TRBJ1-2, the V gene TRBV12-3 or TRBV12-4; D gene uncertain. The CDR3 spans 14 residues. Trimming removed 5 bases at V and 6 bases at J, with 16 bases between. Here the CDR3 DNA reads TGTGCCAGCAGTGCCTTATCTCGGACCGATGGCTACACCTTC. As protein: CASSALSRTDGYTF.